This T cell receptor (beta chain) stems from a study of vaccination and CD4 T cells after COVID-19. Germline values: CDR1 MNHNS, CDR2 SASEGT. CDR3 length: 16 residues. Trimming stripped 0 bases from V and 3 bases from J, with 12 bases between. Specified treatment: approximately nine-day PBMC culture with coronavirus spike peptide pools or control peptides (ViraFEST assay). Cultured CD4+ T cells had their DNA profiled by the Oncomine TCR Beta short-read assay. Cultured CD4+ T cells were the source of extracted genomic DNA. TCRdb re-called the PCR reads with MiXCR, one entry per CDR3 protein. The table lists about 19,000 distinct CDR3 sequences, under 25% of them singletons. This clonotype was observed a few times. Its antigen is not known.

Sample: cultured CD4+ T cells from blood. The origin of this receptor is a human donor with COVID-19. The chain carries TRBV6-1 and TRBJ1-3; D remains unclear. The CDR3 DNA sequence: TGTGCCAGCAGTGAAGCGATTCTCGGGGTTGGAAACACCATATATTTT. Encoded protein: CASSEAILGVGNTIYF.